This T cell receptor (beta chain) was sequenced during a study of blood T cell repertoires in COVID-19. V lost 8 bases to trimming and J lost 6 bases, with 19 bases between them. This CDR3 region has 13 residues. CDR1 and CDR2 from the germline V gene are GTSNPN and SVGIG (reference sequence). Repertoires were generated with immunoSEQ multiplex PCR, while TCRdb's copy carries only in-frame clones and drops some. The sample shows 250,000 to 300,000 clones, approximately 90% of them seen only once. The receptor comes from a woman aged 60-75 years in a cohort exposed to, infected with or recovered from COVID-19 (not recorded which). The V gene is TRBV30, the J gene TRBJ1-2, with D maybe TRBD1 (6 bases). Specimen: PBMCs or T cells enriched from blood (not recorded which). The CDR3 loop reads CAGRRAGADGYTF. The CDR3 bases are TGTGCCGGAAGAAGGGCAGGGGCAGATGGCTACACCTTC.